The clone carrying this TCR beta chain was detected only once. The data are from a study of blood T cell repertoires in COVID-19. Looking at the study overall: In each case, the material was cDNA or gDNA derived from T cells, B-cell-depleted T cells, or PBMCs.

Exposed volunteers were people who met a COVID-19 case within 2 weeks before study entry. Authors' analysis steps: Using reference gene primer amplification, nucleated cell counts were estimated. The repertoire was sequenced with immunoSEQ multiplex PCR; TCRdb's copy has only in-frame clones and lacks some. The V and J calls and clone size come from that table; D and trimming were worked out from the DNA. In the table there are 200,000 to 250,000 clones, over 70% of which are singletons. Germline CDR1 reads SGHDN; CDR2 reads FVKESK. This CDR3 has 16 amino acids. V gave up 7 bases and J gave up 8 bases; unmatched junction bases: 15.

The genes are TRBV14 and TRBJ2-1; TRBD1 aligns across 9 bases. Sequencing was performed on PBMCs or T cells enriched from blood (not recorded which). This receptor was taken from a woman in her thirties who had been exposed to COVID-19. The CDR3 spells CASNDRGDLGYDEQFF. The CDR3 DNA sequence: TGTGCCAGCAACGACAGGGGGGATTTGGGGTACGATGAGCAGTTCTTC.